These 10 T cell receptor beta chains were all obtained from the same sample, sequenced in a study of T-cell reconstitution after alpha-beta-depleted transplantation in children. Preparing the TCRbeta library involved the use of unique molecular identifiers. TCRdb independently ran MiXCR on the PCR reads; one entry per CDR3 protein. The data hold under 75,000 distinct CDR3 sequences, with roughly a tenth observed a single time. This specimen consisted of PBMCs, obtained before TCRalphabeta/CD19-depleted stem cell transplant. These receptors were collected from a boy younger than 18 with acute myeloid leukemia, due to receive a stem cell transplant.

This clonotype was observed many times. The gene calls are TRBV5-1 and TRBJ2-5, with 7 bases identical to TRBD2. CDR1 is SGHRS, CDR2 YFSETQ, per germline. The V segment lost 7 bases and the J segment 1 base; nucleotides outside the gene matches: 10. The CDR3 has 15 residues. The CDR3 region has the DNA TGCGCCAGCGATCGGGGGGACGACATCCAAGAGACCCAGTACTTC. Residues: CASDRGDDIQETQYF.

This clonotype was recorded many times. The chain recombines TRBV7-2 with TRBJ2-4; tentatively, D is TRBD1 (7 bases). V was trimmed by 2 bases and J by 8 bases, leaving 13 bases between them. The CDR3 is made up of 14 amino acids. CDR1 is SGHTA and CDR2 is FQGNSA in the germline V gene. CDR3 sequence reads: CASSLYRGGDIQYF. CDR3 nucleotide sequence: TGTGCCAGCAGCTTATACAGGGGAGGTGACATTCAGTACTTC.

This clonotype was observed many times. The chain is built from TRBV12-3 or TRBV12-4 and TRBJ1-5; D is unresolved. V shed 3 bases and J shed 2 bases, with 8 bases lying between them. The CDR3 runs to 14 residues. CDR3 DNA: TGTGCCAGCAGTTTGTTAGAGGGCAATCAGCCCCAGCATTTT. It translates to CASSLLEGNQPQHF.

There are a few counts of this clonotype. The CDR3 bases are TGCAGCGTTGGACTGGGACAGGAAACAGATACGCAGTATTTT. Protein sequence: CSVGLGQETDTQYF. The chain links TRBV29-1 to TRBJ2-3; 8 nucleotides agree with TRBD1. With V trimmed by 4 bases and J by 3 bases, 6 bases remained unmatched. Per germline, CDR1 SQVTM and CDR2 ANQGSEA. This CDR3 region has 14 residues.

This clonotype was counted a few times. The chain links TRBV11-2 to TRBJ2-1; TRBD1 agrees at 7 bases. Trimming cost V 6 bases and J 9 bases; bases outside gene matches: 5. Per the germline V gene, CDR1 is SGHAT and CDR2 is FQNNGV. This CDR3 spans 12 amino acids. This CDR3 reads CASSQGVAEQFF. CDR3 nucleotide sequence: TGTGCCAGCAGTCAGGGGGTAGCTGAGCAGTTCTTC.

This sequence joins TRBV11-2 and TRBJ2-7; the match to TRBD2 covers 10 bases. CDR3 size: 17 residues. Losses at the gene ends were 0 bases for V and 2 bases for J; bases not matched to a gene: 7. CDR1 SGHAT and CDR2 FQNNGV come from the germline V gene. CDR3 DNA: TGTGCCAGCAGCTTAGAAGGTCCACTAGCGGGGACCTACGAGCAGTACGTC. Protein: CASSLEGPLAGTYEQYV.

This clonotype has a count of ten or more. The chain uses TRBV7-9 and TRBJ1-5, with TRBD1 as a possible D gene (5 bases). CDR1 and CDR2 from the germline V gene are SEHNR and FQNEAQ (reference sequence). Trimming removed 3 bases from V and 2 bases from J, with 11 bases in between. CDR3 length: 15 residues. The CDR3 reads CASSLGDWGNQPQHF. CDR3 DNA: TGTGCCAGCAGCTTGGGGGATTGGGGCAATCAGCCCCAGCATTTT. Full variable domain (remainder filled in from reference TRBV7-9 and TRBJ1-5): DTGVSQNPRHKITKRGQNVTFRCDPISEHNRLYWYRQTLGQGPEFLTYFQNEAQLEKSRLLSDRFSAERPKGSFSTLEIQRTEQGDSAMYLCASSLGDWGNQPQHFGDGTRLSIL.

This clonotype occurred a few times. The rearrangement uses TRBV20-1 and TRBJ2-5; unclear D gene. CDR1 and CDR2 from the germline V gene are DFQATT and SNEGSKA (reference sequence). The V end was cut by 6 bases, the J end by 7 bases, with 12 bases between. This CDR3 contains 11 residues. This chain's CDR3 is CSATRLGTQYF. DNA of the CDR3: TGCAGTGCCACCCGGCTGGGGACCCAGTACTTC.

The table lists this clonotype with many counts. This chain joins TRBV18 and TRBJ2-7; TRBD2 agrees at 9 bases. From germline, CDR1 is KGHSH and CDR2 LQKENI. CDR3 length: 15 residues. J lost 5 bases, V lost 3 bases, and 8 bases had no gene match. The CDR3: CASSPSFSGSDEQYF. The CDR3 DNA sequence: TGTGCCAGCTCACCTTCTTTTAGCGGGAGCGACGAGCAGTACTTC. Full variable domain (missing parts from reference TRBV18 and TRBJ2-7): NAGVMQNPRHLVRRRGQEARLRCSPMKGHSHVYWYRQLPEEGLKFMVYLQKENIIDESGMPKERFSAEFPKEGPSILRIQQVVRGDSAAYFCASSPSFSGSDEQYFGPGTRLTVT.

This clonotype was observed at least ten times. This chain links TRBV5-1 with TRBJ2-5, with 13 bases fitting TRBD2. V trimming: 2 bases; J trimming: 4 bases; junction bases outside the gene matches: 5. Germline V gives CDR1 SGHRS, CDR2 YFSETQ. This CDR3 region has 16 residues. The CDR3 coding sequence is TGCGCCAGCAGCTTCCCGAGACTAGCGGGAGGAGAGACCCAGTACTTC. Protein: CASSFPRLAGGETQYF.